Listed below are T cell receptor beta chains from one sample, sequenced in a study of a mutant IDH1 vaccine in newly diagnosed glioma. No antigen is known for these receptors. Using immunoSEQ multiplex PCR, the repertoire was profiled, and TCRdb retains in-frame clones only, with some absent. The sample carries 110,000 or so clones, around 90% recorded once. The starting material was PBMCs, obtained from a glioma patient whose treatment included an IDH1 peptide vaccine. These receptors were collected from a woman in her forties or fifties with glioma. Both conserved end residues are part of each CDR3. The order of the fields is CDR3 DNA, CDR3 protein, clone size, D gene, J gene, V gene. A D gene is named only where the DNA matches it firmly. Some rows mark clone size as missing; the rest say once, few, many or name a class of expanded clone.

TGTGCCAGTATTTGGACAGGGGGCCCCTACAATGAGCAGTTCTTC	CASIWTGGPYNEQFF	once	TRBD1	TRBJ2-1	TRBV19
TGTGCCAGCAGTTTAAACTCGGGACTAGCGGGAAACAATGAGCAGTTCTTC	CASSLNSGLAGNNEQFF	.	TRBD2	TRBJ2-1	TRBV27
TGCGCCAGCAGCCAATTTGGTGGAGATCAGCCCCAGCATTTT	CASSQFGGDQPQHF	.	.	TRBJ1-5	TRBV4-1
TGTGCCAGTAGTATAGATAGAGGCACTGAAGCTTTCTTT	CASSIDRGTEAFF	.	.	TRBJ1-1	TRBV19
TGTGCCAGCAGTTTGATGGGAAGGGGGAGAGCAGATACGCAGTATTTT	CASSLMGRGRADTQYF	.	.	TRBJ2-3	TRBV5-4
TGTGCCAGCAGCTTGGGAGGGTATAGCAATCAGCCCCAGCATTTT	CASSLGGYSNQPQHF	.	.	TRBJ1-5	TRBV5-6
TGTGCCAGCAGTTTTGCGGGGATCTTGAACACTGAAGCTTTCTTT	CASSFAGILNTEAFF	.	.	TRBJ1-1	TRBV28
TGCGCCAGCAGCTTGGTAGGGACTAGCGGGAGCAATGAGCAGTTCTTC	CASSLVGTSGSNEQFF	.	TRBD2	TRBJ2-1	TRBV5-1
TGTGCCAGCAGCGATTCATTATTCCCTGGTGGCTACACCTTC	CASSDSLFPGGYTF	.	.	TRBJ1-2	TRBV9
TGTGCCAGCAGTGAGCAAGGGGCAAACAATCAGCCTCAGCATTTT	CASSEQGANNQPQHF	.	.	TRBJ1-5	TRBV6-1
TGCGCCAGCAGTCAACGGCGGGAGCCGACCTACGAGCAGTACTTC	CASSQRREPTYEQYF	.	TRBD2	TRBJ2-7	TRBV23-1
TGTGCCAGCAGCAAAGAGGACAGGGGTTGGGGCGAGCAGTACTTC	CASSKEDRGWGEQYF	.	.	TRBJ2-7	TRBV21-1
TGTGCCACCAGCAGAGTTAGCCCGGGGCCCGAGCAGTTCTTC	CATSRVSPGPEQFF	.	.	TRBJ2-1	TRBV15